This entry lists 24 T cell receptor beta chains sequenced from one sample in a study of shared clonotypes between healthy human individuals. Produced via immunoSEQ multiplex PCR; TCRdb's table is partial and in-frame only. This sample has 2 million to 3 million clones, with approximately 93% found just once. Source material: naive CD4+ T cells from PBMCs. Subset meaning: CD45RA+ positively selected. The receptor source for this set is a man aged 18 to 29 in good health. Some clones in this sample may be carry-over from other donors' samples.

In its sample, this clone was seen once. The V gene is TRBV7-6, the J gene TRBJ2-3; TRBD2 matches at 7 bases. This CDR3 is built from 14 residues. V was pared by 5 bases and J by 4 bases, with 6 bases of the junction left unmatched. CDR1 and CDR2 (germline): SGHVS, FNYEAQ. CDR3 sequence (DNA): TGTGCCAGCAGCCCACGAGCGGGATCAGATACGCAGTATTTT. Translated: CASSPRAGSDTQYF.

Only one count was recorded for this clone. The genes are TRBV5-6 and TRBJ2-3; D might be TRBD1 (6 bases). CDR1 SGHDT and CDR2 YYEEEE come from the germline V gene. This CDR3 spans 17 amino acids. Trimming cost V 1 base and J 0 bases, with 15 bases left between them. The CDR3 DNA sequence: TGTGCCAGCAGCTTGTGGTCAGGGGATCTTAGCACAGATACGCAGTATTTT. As protein: CASSLWSGDLSTDTQYF.

The chain uses TRBV5-1 and TRBJ2-2, with D tentatively TRBD2 (5 bases). V lost 0 bases and J 10 bases, leaving 10 bases between the germline ends. CDR3 length: 13 residues. The germline V gene has CDR1 SGHRS and CDR2 YFSETQ. The CDR3 region has the DNA TGCGCCAGCAGCTTGGCCGGGGTATCGGAGCTGTTTTTT. Amino acid sequence: CASSLAGVSELFF.

On this clone itself: Other nucleotide sequences in the sample specify the same CDR3. This chain joins TRBV4-3 and TRBJ2-3; TRBD2 agrees at 8 bases. This CDR3 region has 15 residues. Germline CDR1 reads LGHNA; CDR2 reads YSLEER. The trim removed 1 base at V and 2 bases at J, leaving 2 bases unmatched. The chain's CDR3 is CASSQGAGATDTQYF. For the CDR3, the DNA is TGCGCCAGCAGCCAAGGAGCGGGGGCCACAGATACGCAGTATTTT.

The CDR3 protein is CASSVGVGLAENIQYF. Written as DNA, the CDR3 is TGTGCCAGCAGCGTAGGGGTCGGACTAGCGGAAAACATTCAGTACTTC. This rearrangement joins TRBV9 to TRBJ2-4, with 10 bases identical to TRBD2. V was pared by 0 bases and J by 5 bases, with 5 bases of the junction left unmatched. Germline lookup yields CDR1 SGDLS and CDR2 YYNGEE. The CDR3 is 16 residues long.

Comments on this clone: This same CDR3 is encoded by further DNA sequences in the sample. This chain uses TRBV10-3 with TRBJ2-7; 9 bases match TRBD1. The CDR3 spans 14 residues. Unmatched junction bases numbered 4, after V lost 5 bases and J lost 2 bases. Germline values: CDR1 ENHRY, CDR2 SYGVKD. CDR3 in amino acids: CAISPGQGPYEQYF. CDR3 DNA: TGTGCCATCAGTCCGGGACAGGGACCCTACGAGCAGTACTTC.

The rearrangement uses TRBV6-5 and TRBJ2-7; TRBD1 agrees at 10 bases. Germline CDR1 is MNHEY and CDR2 is SVGAGI. Germline trimming cut 6 bases from V and 3 bases from J; bases unmatched to any gene: 5. The CDR3 length is 14 residues. The DNA for the CDR3 is TGTGCCAGCAGCCGGGGACAGGGGAACTACGAGCAGTACTTC. Translated: CASSRGQGNYEQYF.

The chain employs TRBV5-4 and TRBJ1-1; D gene uncertain. The CDR3 extends over 14 amino acids. Germline V CDR1 and CDR2: SGHNT, YYREEE (reference sequence). V gave up 5 bases and J gave up 3 bases, with 14 bases separating them. The CDR3 is CASSPSAGYTEAFF. The CDR3 DNA follows: TGTGCCAGCAGTCCGTCGGCGGGCTACACTGAAGCTTTCTTT.

The CDR3 coding sequence is TGTGCCAGCAGTGCTCAAAATCAGCCCCAGCATTTT. Translated, it gives CASSAQNQPQHF. The V and J genes are TRBV25-1 and TRBJ1-5; D remains unclear. CDR1 is MGHDK and CDR2 is SYGVNS in the germline V gene. CDR3 size: 12 residues. V was clipped by 4 bases and J by 4 bases, with 5 bases between them.

The chain links TRBV7-6 to TRBJ2-2, with TRBD2 as a possible D gene (6 bases). Looked up from germline, CDR1 is SGHVS and CDR2 is FNYEAQ. Trimming shortened V by 2 bases and J by 0 bases, and 10 bases separated the two germline ends. The CDR3 extends over 16 amino acids. The chain's CDR3 is CASSLRQRANTGELFF. The CDR3 DNA sequence: TGTGCCAGCAGCTTACGGCAGCGGGCGAACACCGGGGAGCTGTTTTTT.

The chain links TRBV11-3 to TRBJ1-3; D unclear. Germline V gene lookup returns CDR1 SGHNT and CDR2 YENEEA. The CDR3 totals 13 residues. V was pared by 5 bases and J by 4 bases, with 9 bases between. Here the CDR3 DNA reads TGTGCCAGCAGCACCCAATGGGGAAACACCATATATTTT. It specifies CASSTQWGNTIYF.

For this clone: Other DNA sequences of this sample code for an identical CDR3. J is TRBJ2-6 and V is TRBV28; D is ambiguous. Germline lookup yields CDR1 MDHEN and CDR2 SYDVKM. V was cut by 4 bases and J by 2 bases, with 3 bases left in between. The CDR3 is made up of 13 amino acids. The CDR3: CASSWAGANVLTF. In nucleotides, the CDR3 is TGTGCCAGCAGTTGGGCTGGGGCCAACGTCCTGACTTTC.

V and J are TRBV15 and TRBJ2-3; D tentatively reads TRBD1 or TRBD2 (5 bases each). CDR3 length equals 16 residues. Germline V lookup: CDR1 LNHNV, CDR2 YYDKDF (reference sequence). Between the trimmed V and J ends, which lost 3 bases and 0 bases, there was a span of 13 bases. The CDR3 here is CATSSGLGGSTDTQYF. DNA of the CDR3: TGTGCCACCAGCAGTGGGCTTGGGGGAAGCACAGATACGCAGTATTTT.

This clone was seen a single time. The gene calls are TRBV5-1 and TRBJ2-4; TRBD1 might be the D (6 bases). This CDR3 is built from 18 residues. Germline CDR1 reads SGHRS; CDR2 reads YFSETQ. Trimming took 4 bases from V and 1 from J, leaving 21 bases between them. The CDR3: CASSVGPDRIRAKNIQYF. The CDR3 DNA follows: TGCGCCAGCAGCGTGGGTCCCGACAGGATCCGGGCCAAAAACATTCAGTACTTC.

In the case of this clone: At the DNA level, this CDR3 is encoded by other sequences in the same sample as well. V gene TRBV5-1 combines with J gene TRBJ1-1; TRBD1 matches 7 bases. The trim removed 4 bases at V and 2 bases at J, leaving 5 bases unmatched. Germline CDR1 and CDR2: SGHRS and YFSETQ. This CDR3 is 14 amino acids long. The CDR3 protein is CASSQGTANTEAFF. The CDR3 region has the DNA TGCGCCAGCAGCCAAGGGACAGCCAACACTGAAGCTTTCTTT.

In DNA form, the CDR3 reads TGCGCCAGCAGCACAGAAGGGGGGCAGGGGGCGCATGAGCAGTTCTTC. This sequence encodes CASSTEGGQGAHEQFF. V usage is TRBV5-1 and J usage is TRBJ2-1; 8 bases line up with TRBD1. The CDR3 runs 16 residues. Germline V gene lookup returns CDR1 SGHRS and CDR2 YFSETQ. With V trimmed by 4 bases and J by 8 bases, 14 bases remained unmatched.

The chain combines TRBV7-2 with TRBJ1-1; 8 nucleotides align to TRBD1. Germline V gene data show CDR1 as SGHTA and CDR2 as FQGNSA. This CDR3 comprises 16 residues. V was pared by 5 bases and J by 5 bases, with 13 bases of the junction left unmatched. The CDR3 spells CASSLLPRGLVTEAFF. CDR3 coding DNA: TGTGCCAGCAGCCTTCTTCCCAGGGGGCTGGTTACTGAAGCTTTCTTT.

The chain uses TRBV27 and TRBJ1-4; D is perhaps TRBD1 (5 bases). V was trimmed by 6 bases and J by 8 bases, leaving 16 bases between them. Germline CDR1 MNHEY, CDR2 SMNVEV (reference sequence). This CDR3 region has 14 residues. In DNA form, the CDR3 reads TGTGCCAGCAGATTAGGACCGAGGGGCGAAAAACTGTTTTTT. Amino acid sequence: CASRLGPRGEKLFF.

The V call is TRBV19, the J call TRBJ1-1; 7 bases match TRBD1. The CDR3 sequence is 14 residues long. Germline V gene data show CDR1 as LNHDA and CDR2 as SQIVND (reference sequence). V was clipped by 1 base and J by 4 bases; unmatched bases: 3. DNA for the CDR3: TGTGCCAGTAGTATAGTGGCAGGGGGCACTGAAGCTTTCTTT. Its translation is CASSIVAGGTEAFF. Supplemented by reference TRBV19 and TRBJ1-1, the full variable domain reads DGGITQSPKYLFRKEGQNVTLSCEQNLNHDAMYWYRQDPGQGLRLIYYSQIVNDFQKGDIAEGYSVSREKKESFPLTVTSAQKNPTAFYLCASSIVAGGTEAFFGQGTRLTVV.

A few counts support this clone. The V call is TRBV28, the J call TRBJ1-5; D unclear. V was pared by 6 bases and J by 0 bases, with 12 bases between. This CDR3 is 15 amino acids long. Germline V CDR1 and CDR2: MDHEN, SYDVKM. CDR3 nucleotide sequence: TGTGCCAGCAGGGTACGCCTTAATAGCAATCAGCCCCAGCATTTT. It yields the protein CASRVRLNSNQPQHF.

The chain uses TRBV7-2 and TRBJ2-7; D is perhaps TRBD1 (7 bases). Trimming took 5 bases from V and 3 from J, leaving 17 bases between them. CDR1 is SGHTA, CDR2 FQGNSA, per germline. The CDR3 has 15 amino acids. In nucleotides, the CDR3 is TGTGCCAGCAGCCCAGGGGGGTCAGTAAGCTACGAGCAGTACTTC. Protein product: CASSPGGSVSYEQYF.

The CDR3 nucleotides read TGTGCCAGCAGCTCACGGCGCGGGGAGCTGTTTTTT. Amino acid sequence: CASSSRRGELFF. V is TRBV7-2 and J is TRBJ2-2; D is uncertain. CDR3 size: 12 residues. The V gene's germline CDR1 is SGHTA and CDR2 FQGNSA. V dropped 4 bases and J dropped 7 bases, with 7 bases sitting between them.

The chain links TRBV7-2 to TRBJ2-3; D gene ambiguous. V lost 5 bases, J lost 6 bases, and 21 bases lay in between. The CDR3 covers 16 residues. Germline CDR1 is SGHTA and CDR2 is FQGNSA. In DNA, the CDR3 is TGTGCCAGCAGCCGCCTACAGAACCCCCTCTTGGATACGCAGTATTTT. Residues: CASSRLQNPLLDTQYF.

J is TRBJ2-2 and V is TRBV29-1; 8 nucleotides agree with TRBD1. Germline lookup yields CDR1 SQVTM and CDR2 ANQGSEA. V dropped 7 bases and J dropped 7; count of bases not matched to a gene: 8. The CDR3 totals 13 residues. CDR3 residues: CSAGQGWGGELFF. The CDR3 nucleotides read TGCAGCGCTGGACAGGGATGGGGCGGGGAGCTGTTTTTT.